The entry below gives a single T cell receptor beta chain sequence along with its context. This sample stems from a study of blood T cell repertoires in COVID-19. This CDR3 region has 15 residues. Trimming shortened V by 3 bases and J by 8 bases, and 19 bases separated the two germline ends. The V gene's germline CDR1 is MGHRA and CDR2 YSYEKL. The protocol was immunoSEQ multiplex PCR, while the TCRdb copy is restricted to in-frame clones and leaves out a portion. The sample has roughly 380,000 clones; approximately 89% are singletons. Specimen: PBMCs or T cells enriched from blood (not recorded which). This receptor was obtained from a young man who had recovered from COVID-19. The genes are TRBV4-1 and TRBJ1-2; a weak D match, TRBD1 (6 bases). CDR3 DNA: TGCGCCAGCAGCCACCGATTACACAGGGCCGAAGGCTACACCTTC. It is translated as CASSHRLHRAEGYTF.